The T cell receptor (beta chain) under discussion was sequenced for a study of beta chain features in type 1 diabetes. Notes on this clone: No antigen is known for it.

Purity (above 95%) was reached by all sorted populations. Investigators reverse transcribed all isolated RNA, so they sequenced expressed TCRB transcripts. Generated by immunoSEQ multiplex PCR, the TCRdb table keeps only in-frame clones and is missing some. Of hundreds of thousands of clones listed, roughly 12% are singletons. General study findings and limits: These data did not resolve whether HLA type affects TCRB rearrangement. Naive, central memory and regulatory TCRB repertoires appeared more similar among patients than healthy donors. Among all four CD4+ subsets, Type 1 diabetes patients had TCRB CDR3s that were moderately but significantly shorter.

Sample: naive CD4+ T cells from blood. The sequence came from a young man with type 1 diabetes.

The CDR3 region is CAWSPTWGAFF. The CDR3 nucleotides read TGTGCCTGGAGTCCGACATGGGGAGCTTTCTTT. This chain uses TRBV30 with TRBJ1-1, with D unresolved. The CDR3 is made up of 11 amino acids. Trimming left V 2 bases short and J 10 bases short, with 11 bases between. CDR1 and CDR2 from the germline V gene are GTSNPN and SVGIG (reference sequence).